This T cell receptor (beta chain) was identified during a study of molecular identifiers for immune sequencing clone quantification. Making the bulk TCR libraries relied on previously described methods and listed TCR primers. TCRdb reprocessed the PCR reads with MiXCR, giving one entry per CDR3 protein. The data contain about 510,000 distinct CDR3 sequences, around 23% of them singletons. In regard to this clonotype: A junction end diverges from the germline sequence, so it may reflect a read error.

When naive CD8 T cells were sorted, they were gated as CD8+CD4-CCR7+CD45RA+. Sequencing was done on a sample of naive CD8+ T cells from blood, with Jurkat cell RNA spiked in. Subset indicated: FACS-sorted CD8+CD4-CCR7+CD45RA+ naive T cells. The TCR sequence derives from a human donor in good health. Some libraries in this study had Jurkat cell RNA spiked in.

The CDR3: CASSLGTGGFSDAPPSF. The DNA for the CDR3 is TGTGCCAGCAGCTTGGGGACAGGGGGCTTTTCGGACGCTCCGCCGTCTTTT. The rearrangement links TRBV5-3 to TRBJ2-3, with 12 positions matching TRBD1. TRBV5-3 is labeled an ORF, and its function is uncertain. This CDR3 has 17 amino acids.